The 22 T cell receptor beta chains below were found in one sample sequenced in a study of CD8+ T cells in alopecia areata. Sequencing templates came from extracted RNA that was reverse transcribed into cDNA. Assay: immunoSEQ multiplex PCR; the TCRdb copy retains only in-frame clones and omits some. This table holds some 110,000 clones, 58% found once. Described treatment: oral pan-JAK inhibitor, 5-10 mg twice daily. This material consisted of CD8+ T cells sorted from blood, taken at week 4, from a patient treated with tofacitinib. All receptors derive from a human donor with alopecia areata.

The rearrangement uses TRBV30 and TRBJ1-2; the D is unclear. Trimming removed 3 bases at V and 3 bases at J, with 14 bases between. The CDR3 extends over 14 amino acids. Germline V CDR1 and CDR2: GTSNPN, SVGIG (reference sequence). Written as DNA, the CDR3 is TGTGCCTGGAGCCCCTCGGACGGCCACTATGGCTACACCTTC. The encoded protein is CAWSPSDGHYGYTF.

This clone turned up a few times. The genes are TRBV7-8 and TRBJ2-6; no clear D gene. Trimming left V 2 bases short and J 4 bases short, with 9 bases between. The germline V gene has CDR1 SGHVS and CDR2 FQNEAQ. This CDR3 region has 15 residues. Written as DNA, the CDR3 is TGTGCCAGCAGCTTACTAGGGTCCGGGGCCAACGTCCTGACTTTC. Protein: CASSLLGSGANVLTF.

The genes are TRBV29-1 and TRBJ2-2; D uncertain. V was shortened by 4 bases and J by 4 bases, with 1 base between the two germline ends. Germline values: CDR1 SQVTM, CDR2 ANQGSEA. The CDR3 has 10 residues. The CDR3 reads CSVGTGELFF. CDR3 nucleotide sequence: TGCAGCGTTGGCACCGGGGAGCTGTTTTTT.

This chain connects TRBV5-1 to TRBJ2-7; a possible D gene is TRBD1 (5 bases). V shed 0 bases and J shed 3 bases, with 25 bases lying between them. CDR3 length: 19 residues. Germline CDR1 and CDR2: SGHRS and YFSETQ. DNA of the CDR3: TGCGCCAGCAGCTTGGTGGTGGAACTTCTGACAGCACAAAACTACGAGCAGTACTTC. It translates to CASSLVVELLTAQNYEQYF.

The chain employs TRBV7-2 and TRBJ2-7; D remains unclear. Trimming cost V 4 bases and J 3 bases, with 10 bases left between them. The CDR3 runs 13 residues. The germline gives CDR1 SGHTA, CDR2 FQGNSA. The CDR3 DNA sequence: TGTGCCAGCAGCTCGCCAATTGACTACGAGCAGTACTTC. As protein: CASSSPIDYEQYF.

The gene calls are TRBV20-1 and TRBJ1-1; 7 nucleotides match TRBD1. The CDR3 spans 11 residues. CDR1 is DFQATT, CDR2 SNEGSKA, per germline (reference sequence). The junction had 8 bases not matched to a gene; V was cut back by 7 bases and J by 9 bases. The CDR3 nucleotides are TGCAGTGGGGGGGACAGCCTTCAAGCTTTCTTT. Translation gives CSGGDSLQAFF.

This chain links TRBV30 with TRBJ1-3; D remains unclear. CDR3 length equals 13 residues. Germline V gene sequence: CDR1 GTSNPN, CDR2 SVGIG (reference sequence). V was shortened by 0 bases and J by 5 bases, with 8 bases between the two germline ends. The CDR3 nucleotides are TGTGCCTGGAGTGTTGTGGAAAGAAACACCATATATTTT. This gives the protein CAWSVVERNTIYF.

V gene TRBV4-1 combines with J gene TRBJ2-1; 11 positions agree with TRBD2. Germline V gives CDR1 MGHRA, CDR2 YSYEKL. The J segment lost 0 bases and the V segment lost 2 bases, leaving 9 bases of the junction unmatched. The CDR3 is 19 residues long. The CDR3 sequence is CASSQPTGTSGDSYNEQFF. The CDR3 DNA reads TGCGCCAGCAGCCAACCTACCGGGACTAGCGGAGACTCCTACAATGAGCAGTTCTTC.

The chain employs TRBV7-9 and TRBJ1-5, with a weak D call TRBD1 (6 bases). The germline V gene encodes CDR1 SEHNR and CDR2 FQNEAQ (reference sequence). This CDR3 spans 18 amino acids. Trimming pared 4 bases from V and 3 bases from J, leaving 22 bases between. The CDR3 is CASSSFGPDRSFNQPQHF. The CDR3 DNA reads TGTGCCAGCAGCTCCTTTGGTCCCGACAGGAGTTTCAATCAGCCCCAGCATTTT. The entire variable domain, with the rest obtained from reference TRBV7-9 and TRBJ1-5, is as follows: DTGVSQNPRHKITKRGQNVTFRCDPISEHNRLYWYRQTLGQGPEFLTYFQNEAQLEKSRLLSDRFSAERPKGSFSTLEIQRTEQGDSAMYLCASSSFGPDRSFNQPQHFGDGTRLSIL.

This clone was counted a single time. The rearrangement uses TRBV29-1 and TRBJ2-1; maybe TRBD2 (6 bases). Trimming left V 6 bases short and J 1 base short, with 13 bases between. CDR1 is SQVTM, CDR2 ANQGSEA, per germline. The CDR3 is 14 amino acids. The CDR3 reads CSVPPGESYNEQFF. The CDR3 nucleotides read TGCAGCGTCCCTCCGGGGGAGTCCTACAATGAGCAGTTCTTC.

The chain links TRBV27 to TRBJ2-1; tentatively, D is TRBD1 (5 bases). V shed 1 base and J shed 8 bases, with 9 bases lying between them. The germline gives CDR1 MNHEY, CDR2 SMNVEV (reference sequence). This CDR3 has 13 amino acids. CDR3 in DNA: TGTGCCAGCAGTTTATTCAGGGCCGATGAGCAGTTCTTC. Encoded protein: CASSLFRADEQFF.

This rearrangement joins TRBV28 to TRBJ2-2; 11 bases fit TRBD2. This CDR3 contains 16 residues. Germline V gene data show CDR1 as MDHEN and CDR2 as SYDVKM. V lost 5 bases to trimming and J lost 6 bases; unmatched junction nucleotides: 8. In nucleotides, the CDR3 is TGTGCCAGCAGTGCCCTACTAGCGGGGGCATCCGGGGAGCTGTTTTTT. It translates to CASSALLAGASGELFF. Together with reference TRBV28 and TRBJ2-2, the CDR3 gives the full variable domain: DVKVTQSSRYLVKRTGEKVFLECVQDMDHENMFWYRQDPGLGLRLIYFSYDVKMKEKGDIPEGYSVSREKKERFSLILESASTNQTSMYLCASSALLAGASGELFFGEGSRLTVL.

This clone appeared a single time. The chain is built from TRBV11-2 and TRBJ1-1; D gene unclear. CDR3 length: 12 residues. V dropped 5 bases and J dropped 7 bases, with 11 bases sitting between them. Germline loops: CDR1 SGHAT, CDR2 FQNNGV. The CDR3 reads CASSPASGEAFF. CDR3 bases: TGTGCCAGCAGCCCAGCGTCGGGTGAAGCTTTCTTT.

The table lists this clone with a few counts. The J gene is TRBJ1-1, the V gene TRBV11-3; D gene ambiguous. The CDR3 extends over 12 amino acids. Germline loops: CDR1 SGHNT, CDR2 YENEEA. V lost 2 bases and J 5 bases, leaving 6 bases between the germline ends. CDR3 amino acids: CASSLKGTEAFF. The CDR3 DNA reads TGTGCCAGCAGCTTAAAGGGAACTGAAGCTTTCTTT.

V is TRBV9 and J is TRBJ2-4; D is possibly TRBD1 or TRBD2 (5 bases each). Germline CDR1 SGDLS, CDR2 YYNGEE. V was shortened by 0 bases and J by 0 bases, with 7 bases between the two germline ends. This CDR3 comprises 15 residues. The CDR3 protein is CASSVEGRAKNIQYF. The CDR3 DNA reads TGTGCCAGCAGCGTAGAGGGGAGAGCCAAAAACATTCAGTACTTC.

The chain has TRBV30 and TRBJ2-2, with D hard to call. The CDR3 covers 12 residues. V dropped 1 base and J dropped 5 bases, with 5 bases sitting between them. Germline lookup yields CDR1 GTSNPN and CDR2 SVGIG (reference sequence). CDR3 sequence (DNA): TGTGCCTGGAGTGGGGCTACCGGGGAGCTGTTTTTT. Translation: CAWSGATGELFF.

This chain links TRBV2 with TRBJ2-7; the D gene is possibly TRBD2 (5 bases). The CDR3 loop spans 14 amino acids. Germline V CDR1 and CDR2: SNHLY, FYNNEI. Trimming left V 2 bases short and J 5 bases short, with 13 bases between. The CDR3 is CASSEYKEVHEQYF. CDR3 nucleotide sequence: TGTGCCAGCAGTGAATACAAGGAGGTCCACGAGCAGTACTTC.

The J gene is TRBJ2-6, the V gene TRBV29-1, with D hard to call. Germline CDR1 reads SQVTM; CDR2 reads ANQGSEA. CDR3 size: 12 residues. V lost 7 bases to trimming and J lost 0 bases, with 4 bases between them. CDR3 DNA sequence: TGCAGCGGACTCTCTGGGGCCAACGTCCTGACTTTC. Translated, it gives CSGLSGANVLTF.

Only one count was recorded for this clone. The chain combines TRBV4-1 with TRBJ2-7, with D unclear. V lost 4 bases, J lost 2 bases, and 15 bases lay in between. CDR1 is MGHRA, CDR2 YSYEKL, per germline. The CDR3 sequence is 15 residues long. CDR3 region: CASSRQVTGPYEQYF. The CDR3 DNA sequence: TGCGCCAGCAGCCGCCAGGTGACTGGACCCTACGAGCAGTACTTC.

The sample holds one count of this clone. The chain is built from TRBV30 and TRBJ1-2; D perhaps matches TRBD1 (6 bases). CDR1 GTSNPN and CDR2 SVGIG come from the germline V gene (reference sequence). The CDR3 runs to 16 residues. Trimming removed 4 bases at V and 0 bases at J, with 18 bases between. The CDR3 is CAWIGLGARANYGYTF. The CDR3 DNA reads TGTGCCTGGATAGGTTTGGGGGCCCGGGCTAACTATGGCTACACCTTC. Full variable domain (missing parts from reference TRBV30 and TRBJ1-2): SQTIHQWPATLVQPVGSPLSLECTVEGTSNPNLYWYRQAAGRGLQLLFYSVGIGQISSEVPQNLSASRPQDRQFILSSKKLLLSDSGFYLCAWIGLGARANYGYTFGSGTRLTVV.

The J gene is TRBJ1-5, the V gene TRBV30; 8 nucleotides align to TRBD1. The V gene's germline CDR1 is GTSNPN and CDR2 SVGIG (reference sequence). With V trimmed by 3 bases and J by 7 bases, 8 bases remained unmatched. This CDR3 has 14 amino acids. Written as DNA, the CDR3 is TGTGCCTGGAGCGCCGGACAGGGCGAGCAGCCCCAGCATTTT. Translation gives CAWSAGQGEQPQHF.

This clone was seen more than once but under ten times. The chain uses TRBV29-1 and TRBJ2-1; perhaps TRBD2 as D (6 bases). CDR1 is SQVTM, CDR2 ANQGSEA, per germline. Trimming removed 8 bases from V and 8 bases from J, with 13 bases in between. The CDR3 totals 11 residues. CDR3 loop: CSLLGGDEQFF. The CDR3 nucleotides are TGCAGCCTGTTGGGGGGAGATGAGCAGTTCTTC.